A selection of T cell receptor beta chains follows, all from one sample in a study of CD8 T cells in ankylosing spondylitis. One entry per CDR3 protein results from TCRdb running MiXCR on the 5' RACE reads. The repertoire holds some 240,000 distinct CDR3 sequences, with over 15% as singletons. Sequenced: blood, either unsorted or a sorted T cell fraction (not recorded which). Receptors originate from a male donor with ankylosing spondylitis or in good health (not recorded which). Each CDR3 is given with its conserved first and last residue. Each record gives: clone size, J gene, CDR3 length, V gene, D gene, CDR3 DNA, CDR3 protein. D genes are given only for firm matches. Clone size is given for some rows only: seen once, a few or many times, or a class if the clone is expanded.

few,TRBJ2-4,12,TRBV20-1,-,TGCAGTGCTCGACAGCTACAAAACATTCAGTACTTC,CSARQLQNIQYF
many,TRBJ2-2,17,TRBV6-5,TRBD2,TGTGCCAGCAGTTACCCCCGGACTAGCGCGAACACCGGGGAGCTGTTTTTT,CASSYPRTSANTGELFF
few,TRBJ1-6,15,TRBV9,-,TGTGCCAGCAGCCCCCGACAGAATACAAATTCACCCCTCCACTTT,CASSPRQNTNSPLHF
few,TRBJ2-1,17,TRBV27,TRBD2,TGTGCCAGCAGTTTATTTTCGGGACTAGCCTTTATTAATGAGCAGTTCTTC,CASSLFSGLAFINEQFF
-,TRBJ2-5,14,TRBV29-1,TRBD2,TGCAGCGTTGAAAGGCGGGAGGGCCTGGAGACCCAGTACTTC,CSVERREGLETQYF
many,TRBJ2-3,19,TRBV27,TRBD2,TGTGCCAGCAGTTTAGGTCCGGGACTAGCGGGAGTTAAGGAAGATACGCAGTATTTT,CASSLGPGLAGVKEDTQYF
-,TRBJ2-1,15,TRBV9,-,TGTGCCAGCAGCGTAGTTGGGGGGCTGTACAATGAGCAGTTCTTC,CASSVVGGLYNEQFF
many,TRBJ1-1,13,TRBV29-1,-,TGCAGCGTTGGGGTAGTAGAGAACACTGAAGCTTTCTTT,CSVGVVENTEAFF
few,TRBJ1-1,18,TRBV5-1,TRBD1,TGCGCCAGCAGCCCGACAGACAGGGGGCACCTCCCGAACACTGAAGCTTTCTTT,CASSPTDRGHLPNTEAFF
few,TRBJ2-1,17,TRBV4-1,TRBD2,TGCGCCAGCAGCCGGGGGACTAGCGGGAGGTGGGCCAATGAGCAGTTCTTC,CASSRGTSGRWANEQFF
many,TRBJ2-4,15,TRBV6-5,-,TGTGCCAGCAGTTACTCCTCAATAGCACCAAACATTCAGTACTTC,CASSYSSIAPNIQYF
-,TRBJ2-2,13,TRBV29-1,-,TGCAGCGTTAGGGCGGAGAACACCGGGGAGCTGTTTTTT,CSVRAENTGELFF
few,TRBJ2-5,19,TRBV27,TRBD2,TGTGCCAGCAGGCAGATCGGACTAGCGGGAGGGGATTTAAGGGAGACCCAGTACTTC,CASRQIGLAGGDLRETQYF
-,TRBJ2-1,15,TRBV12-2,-,TGTGCAAGTCGTCATGAAAGACAGGGTAGCAATGAGCAGTTCTTC,CASRHERQGSNEQFF
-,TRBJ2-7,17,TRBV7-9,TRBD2,TGTGCCAGCAGCACCCTTGTGACTAGCGGACTATCCTACGAGCAGTACTTC,CASSTLVTSGLSYEQYF
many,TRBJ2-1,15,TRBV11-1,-,TGTGCCAGCAGCTTAATTGAGGGAACCTACAATGAGCAGTTCTTC,CASSLIEGTYNEQFF
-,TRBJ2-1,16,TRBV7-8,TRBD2,TGTGCCAGCAGCTCGACTCTAGCGGGAGGGCCTAGTGAGCAGTTCTTC,CASSSTLAGGPSEQFF